Reported below is one TCR beta chain. No antigen is known for it. The data were taken from a study of T cell repertoires in cytomegalovirus infection. About the study: Use of recently identified HLA-C-restricted and well-studied HLA-B-restricted CMV epitopes was part of the study. An indication of both CMV infection and matching HLA type came from public TCR beta signatures.

Germline V CDR1 and CDR2: MDHEN, SYDVKM. V lost 6 bases, J lost 9 bases, and 13 bases lay in between. The CDR3 is made up of 12 amino acids. Points from the study as a whole: Clonotypes of TCR beta that were HLA-C-restricted and CMV-specific dominated the ex vivo response. The cumulative frequency of public TCR beta families distinguished individuals who carried CMV together with the relevant HLA.

TCRdb reprocessed the reads with MiXCR, giving one entry per CDR3 protein. The sample includes about 480,000 distinct CDR3 sequences, around 30% of them seen just once. This receptor was obtained from a human donor in good health (CMV status not recorded). Some clones in this sample may be carry-over from other donors' samples. Material: cultured PBMCs, obtained from culture after CMV antigen stimulation. The chain couples TRBV28 to TRBJ2-3; D gene unclear. The CDR3 protein is CASSLLPRTQYF. The CDR3 DNA reads TGTGCCAGCAGCCTCTTGCCCAGGACGCAGTATTTT.